This record concerns one T cell receptor (beta chain) sequence. No antigen is known for it. This sample is part of a study of blood T cells in healthy people across ages. Whole-study results and caveats: Diversity was higher, and naive CD4+ cells more numerous, in long-lived donors than in aged donors. Researchers judged that diversity estimates from one million T cells fell short of true values. Significant beta diversity loss was already apparent by age roughly 43, declining roughly linearly.

It was with a sample-barcoded 5' primer and a J-beta primer mix that a second PCR of about 7 to 12 cycles was run. Per-sample output comprised a minimum of 3 million paired-end reads containing CDR3. TCRdb re-called the 5' RACE reads through MiXCR, storing one row per CDR3 protein. The sample yields 1.5 million to 2 million distinct CDR3 sequences, 28% seen once. Trimming stripped 0 bases from V and 4 bases from J, with 19 bases between. From germline, CDR1 is SGDLS and CDR2 YYNGEE. This CDR3 has 17 amino acids. This TCR was recovered from a woman in her thirties in good health. The chain recombines TRBV9 with TRBJ1-2; no clear D gene. The sample consisted of blood. In DNA form, the CDR3 reads TGTGCCAGCAGCGTAGCCCCCTCCACCCGGGAAACCTATGGCTACACCTTC. Translating gives CASSVAPSTRETYGYTF. Drawing the rest from reference TRBV9 and TRBJ1-2, the complete variable domain is DSGVTQTPKHLITATGQRVTLRCSPRSGDLSVYWYQQSLDQGLQFLIQYYNGEERAKGNILERFSAQQFPDLHSELNLSSLELGDSALYFCASSVAPSTRETYGYTFGSGTRLTVV.